These T cell receptor beta chains were read from a single sample in a study of T cell responses to AZD1222 COVID-19 vaccine. The method was immunoSEQ multiplex PCR; TCRdb's version includes in-frame clones alone and lacks a portion of them. The sample carries roughly 120,000 clones, 80% to 90% recorded once. The material sequenced was peripheral blood, taken on day 0 of AZD1222 vaccination. These receptors all stem from an adult in good health. CDR3s include the opening cysteine and the closing phenylalanine or tryptophan.

J	V	CDR3
TRBJ2-7	TRBV24-1	CATSASGEQYF
TRBJ2-7	TRBV28	CASSSDTYEQYF
TRBJ2-1	TRBV19	CASTGSGNEQFF
TRBJ2-5	TRBV30	CAWSEGQGWETQYF
TRBJ2-1	TRBV18	CASSPPGTLYNEQFF
TRBJ2-5	TRBV28	CASSRRIPTETQYF
TRBJ1-4	TRBV30	CAWSSGRTFATNEKLFF
TRBJ2-2	TRBV11-1	CASSLLRRETGELFF
TRBJ2-3	TRBV9	CASGDPSTDTQYF
TRBJ1-1	TRBV3-1/TRBV3-2	CASSRRQGAQQNTEAFF
TRBJ1-3	TRBV2	CASNGAGGDGNTIYF
TRBJ2-1	TRBV14	CASSQYTGVGEQFF
TRBJ2-1	TRBV7-2	CASSITGTPRSYNEQFF
TRBJ1-2	TRBV6-6	CASSYSIHSGNGYTF
TRBJ2-7	TRBV29-1	CSGRQGAEQYF
TRBJ2-2	TRBV5-1	CASSSHWGAGELFF
TRBJ1-5	TRBV19	CASSIVPPENQPQHF
TRBJ2-1	TRBV5-1	CASGELAGGYNEQFF
TRBJ1-2	TRBV5-6	CASSPGISERGYTF
TRBJ1-4	TRBV27	CASSLYGHSATNEKLFF
TRBJ2-5	TRBV5-4	CASSLVRGPQETQYF
TRBJ2-2	TRBV7-7	CASSFGSANTGELFF
TRBJ1-1	TRBV4-2	CASSQETANRAFF
TRBJ2-5	TRBV18	CASSPTGEETQYF
TRBJ1-5	TRBV27	CASSYDRSAQPQHF
TRBJ2-2	TRBV28	CASSLLVGGGDTGELFF
TRBJ2-2	TRBV7-3	CASSNPTGGLLSTGELFF
TRBJ2-5	TRBV11-2	CASSLGGKETQYF
TRBJ1-6	TRBV4-2	CASSQDPGGRGRPTNSPLHF
TRBJ1-3	TRBV5-5	CASSFGTVSGNTIYF
TRBJ1-2	TRBV3-1/TRBV3-2	CASSQDSGIFGYTF
TRBJ2-7	TRBV7-2	CASSLITSRRGPYEQYF
TRBJ1-4	TRBV19	CASSRGTNEKLFF
TRBJ2-1	TRBV27	CASKTAYNEQFF
TRBJ1-5	TRBV28	CASMDRKNQPQHF
TRBJ1-3	TRBV3-1/TRBV3-2	CASSQTISGNTIYF
TRBJ2-1	TRBV11-3	CASSLGSGVYNEQFF
TRBJ1-1	TRBV29-1	CSVTEFGVNTEAFF
TRBJ2-1	TRBV11-1	CASDPGPSNEQFF
TRBJ1-2	TRBV5-1	CASSPRWDKTYGYTF